This T cell receptor (beta chain) emerged from a study of T cell changes during pregnancy in multiple sclerosis. V lost 6 bases and J lost 2, with 20 bases in between. The germline gives CDR1 MDHEN, CDR2 SYDVKM. The CDR3 is 16 residues long. The method was immunoSEQ multiplex PCR; TCRdb's version includes in-frame clones alone and lacks a portion of them. This sample has roughly 45,000 clones, with about 90% found just once. The chain uses TRBV28 and TRBJ2-7; TRBD2 might be the D (5 bases). Sequences were derived from CD8+ T cells from peripheral blood mononuclear cells, sampled after pregnancy. This clonotype was obtained from a female donor with multiple sclerosis, enrolled in a pregnancy study. DNA for the CDR3: TGTGCCAGCAGCTCCGCTTTACTAGGAAGGCCCTACGAGCAGTACTTC. This translates into CASSSALLGRPYEQYF.